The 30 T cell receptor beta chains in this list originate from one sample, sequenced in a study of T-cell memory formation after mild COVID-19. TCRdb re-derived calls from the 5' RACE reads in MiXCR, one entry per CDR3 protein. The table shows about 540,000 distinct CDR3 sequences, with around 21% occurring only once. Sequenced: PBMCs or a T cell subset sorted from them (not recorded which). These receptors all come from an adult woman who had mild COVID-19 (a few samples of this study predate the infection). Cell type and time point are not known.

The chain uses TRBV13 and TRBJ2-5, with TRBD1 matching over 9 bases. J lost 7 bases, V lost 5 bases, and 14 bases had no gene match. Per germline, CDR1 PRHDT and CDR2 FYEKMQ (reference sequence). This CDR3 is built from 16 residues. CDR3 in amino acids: CASSGRQGGGVRTQYF. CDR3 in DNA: TGTGCCAGCAGCGGACGACAGGGGGGGGGTGTTCGGACCCAGTACTTC.

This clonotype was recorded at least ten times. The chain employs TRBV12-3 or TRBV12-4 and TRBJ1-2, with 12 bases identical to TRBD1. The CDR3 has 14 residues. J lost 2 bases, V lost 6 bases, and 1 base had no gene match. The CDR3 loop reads CASRGTGGNYGYTF. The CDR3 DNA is TGTGCCAGCAGGGGGACAGGGGGCAACTATGGCTACACCTTC.

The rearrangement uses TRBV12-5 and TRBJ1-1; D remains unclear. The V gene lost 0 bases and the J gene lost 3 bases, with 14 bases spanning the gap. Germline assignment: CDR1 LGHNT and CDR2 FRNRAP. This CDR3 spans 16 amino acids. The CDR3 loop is CASGLVLTDRDTEAFF. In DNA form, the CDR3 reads TGTGCTAGTGGTTTGGTACTTACAGATAGGGACACTGAAGCTTTCTTT.

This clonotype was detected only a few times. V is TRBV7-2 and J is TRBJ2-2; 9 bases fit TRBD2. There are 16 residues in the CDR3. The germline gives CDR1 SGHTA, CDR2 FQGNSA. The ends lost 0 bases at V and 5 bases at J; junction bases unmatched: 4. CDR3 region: CASSLAAGGRTGELFF. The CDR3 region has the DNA TGTGCCAGCAGCTTAGCGGCGGGAGGGAGAACCGGGGAGCTGTTTTTT.

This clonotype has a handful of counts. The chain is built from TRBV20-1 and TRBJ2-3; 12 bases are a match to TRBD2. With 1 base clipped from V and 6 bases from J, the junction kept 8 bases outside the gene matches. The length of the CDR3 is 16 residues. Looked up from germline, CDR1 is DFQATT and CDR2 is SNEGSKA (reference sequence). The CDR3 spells CSARGSGLAGGDTQYF. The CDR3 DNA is TGCAGTGCTAGAGGCTCGGGACTAGCGGGTGGGGATACGCAGTATTTT.

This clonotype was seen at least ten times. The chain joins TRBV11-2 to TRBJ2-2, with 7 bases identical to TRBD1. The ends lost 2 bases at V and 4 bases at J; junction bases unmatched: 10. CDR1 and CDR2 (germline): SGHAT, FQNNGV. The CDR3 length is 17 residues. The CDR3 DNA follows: TGTGCCAGCAGCTTAAGTCGCGACAGGGTGCGCACCGGGGAGCTGTTTTTT. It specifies CASSLSRDRVRTGELFF.

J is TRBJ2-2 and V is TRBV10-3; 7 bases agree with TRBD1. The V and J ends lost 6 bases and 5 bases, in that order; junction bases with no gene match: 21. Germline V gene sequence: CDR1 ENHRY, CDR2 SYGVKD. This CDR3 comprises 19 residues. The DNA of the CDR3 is TGTGCCATCAGGCACCGGGACAGCGAGGCCGGGTTCTCAACCGGGGAGCTGTTTTTT. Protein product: CAIRHRDSEAGFSTGELFF.

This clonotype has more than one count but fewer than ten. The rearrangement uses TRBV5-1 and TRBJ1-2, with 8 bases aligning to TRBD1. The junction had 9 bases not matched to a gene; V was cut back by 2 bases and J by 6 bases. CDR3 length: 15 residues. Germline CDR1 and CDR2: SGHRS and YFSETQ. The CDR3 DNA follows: TGCGCCAGCAGCTTAAGGAGATCGACAGGGGATGGCTACACCTTC. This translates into CASSLRRSTGDGYTF.

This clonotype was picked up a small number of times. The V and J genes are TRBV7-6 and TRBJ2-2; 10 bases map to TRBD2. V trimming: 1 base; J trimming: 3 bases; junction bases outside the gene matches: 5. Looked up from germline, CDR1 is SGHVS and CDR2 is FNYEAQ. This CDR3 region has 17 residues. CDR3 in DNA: TGTGCCAGCAGCTTAGGAGCGGGAGGGCAGTACACCGGGGAGCTGTTTTTT. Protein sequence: CASSLGAGGQYTGELFF.

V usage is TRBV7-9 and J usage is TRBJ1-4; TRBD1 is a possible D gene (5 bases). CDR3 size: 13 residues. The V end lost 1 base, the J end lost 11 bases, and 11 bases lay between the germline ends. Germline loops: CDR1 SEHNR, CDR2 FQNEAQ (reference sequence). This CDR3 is CASSLGHGGKLFF. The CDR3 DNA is TGTGCCAGCAGCTTAGGACACGGGGGGAAACTGTTTTTT.

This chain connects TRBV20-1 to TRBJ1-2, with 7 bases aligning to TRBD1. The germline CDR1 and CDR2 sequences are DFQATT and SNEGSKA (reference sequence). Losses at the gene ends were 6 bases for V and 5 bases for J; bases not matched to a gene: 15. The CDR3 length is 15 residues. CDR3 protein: CSAVPLGGSGYGYTF. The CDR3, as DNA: TGCAGTGCCGTTCCCCTAGGGGGCTCAGGATATGGCTACACCTTC.

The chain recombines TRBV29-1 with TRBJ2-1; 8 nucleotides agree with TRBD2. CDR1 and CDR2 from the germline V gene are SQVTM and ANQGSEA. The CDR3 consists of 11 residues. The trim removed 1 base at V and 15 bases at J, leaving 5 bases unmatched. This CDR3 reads CSVEGGGILFF. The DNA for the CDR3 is TGCAGCGTTGAAGGCGGGGGGATTCTGTTCTTC.

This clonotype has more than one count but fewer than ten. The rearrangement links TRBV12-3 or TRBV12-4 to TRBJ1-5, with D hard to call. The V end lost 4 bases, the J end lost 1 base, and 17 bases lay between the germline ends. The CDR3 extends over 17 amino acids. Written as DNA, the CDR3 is TGTGCCAGCAGTTCCTCCATCGGAGGCGGGAGCAATCAGCCCCAGCATTTT. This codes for CASSSSIGGGSNQPQHF.

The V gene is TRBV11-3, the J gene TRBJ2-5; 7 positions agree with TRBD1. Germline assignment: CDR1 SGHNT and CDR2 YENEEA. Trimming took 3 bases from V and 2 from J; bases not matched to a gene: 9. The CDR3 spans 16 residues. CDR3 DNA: TGTGCCAGCAGCTTGGCCGGGACAGCCGTACAAGAGACCCAGTACTTC. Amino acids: CASSLAGTAVQETQYF.

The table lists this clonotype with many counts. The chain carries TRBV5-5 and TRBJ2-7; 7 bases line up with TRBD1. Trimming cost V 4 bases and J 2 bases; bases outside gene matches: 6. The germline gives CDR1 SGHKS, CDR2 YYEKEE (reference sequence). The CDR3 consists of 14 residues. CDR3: CASSLTGRAYEQYF. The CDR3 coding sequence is TGTGCCAGCAGCCTGACAGGGAGAGCCTACGAGCAGTACTTC.

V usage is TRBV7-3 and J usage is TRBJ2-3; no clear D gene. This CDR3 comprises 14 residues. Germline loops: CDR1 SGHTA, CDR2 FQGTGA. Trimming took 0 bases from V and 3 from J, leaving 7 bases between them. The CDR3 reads CASSLTPGTDTQYF. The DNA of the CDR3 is TGTGCCAGCAGCTTAACTCCGGGTACAGATACGCAGTATTTT.

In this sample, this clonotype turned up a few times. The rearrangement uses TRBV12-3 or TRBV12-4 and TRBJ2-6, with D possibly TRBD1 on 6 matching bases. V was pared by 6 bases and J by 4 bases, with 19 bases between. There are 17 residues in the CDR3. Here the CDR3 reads CASRASDRLHGANVLTF. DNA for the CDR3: TGTGCCAGCAGGGCGTCAGACAGGTTACACGGGGCCAACGTCCTGACTTTC.

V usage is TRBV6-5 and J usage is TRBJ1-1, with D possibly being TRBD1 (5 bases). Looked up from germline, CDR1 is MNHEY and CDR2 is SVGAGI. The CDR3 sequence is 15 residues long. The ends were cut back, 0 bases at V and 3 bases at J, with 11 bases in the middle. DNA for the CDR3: TGTGCCAGCAGTTACTCGAGAGTAGGGGACACTGAAGCTTTCTTT. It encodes CASSYSRVGDTEAFF.

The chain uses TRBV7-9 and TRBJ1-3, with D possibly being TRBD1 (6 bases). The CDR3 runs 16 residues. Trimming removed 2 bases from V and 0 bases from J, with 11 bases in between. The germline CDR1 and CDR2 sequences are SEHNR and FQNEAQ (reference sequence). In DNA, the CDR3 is TGTGCCAGCAGCTTACGGGGGCAAGGCTCTGGAAACACCATATATTTT. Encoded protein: CASSLRGQGSGNTIYF.

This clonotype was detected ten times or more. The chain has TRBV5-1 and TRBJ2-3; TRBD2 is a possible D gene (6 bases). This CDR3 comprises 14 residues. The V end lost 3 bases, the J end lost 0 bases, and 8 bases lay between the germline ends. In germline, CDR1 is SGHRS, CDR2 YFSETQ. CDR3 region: CASSWDFSTDTQYF. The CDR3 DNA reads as TGCGCCAGCAGCTGGGACTTCAGCACAGATACGCAGTATTTT.

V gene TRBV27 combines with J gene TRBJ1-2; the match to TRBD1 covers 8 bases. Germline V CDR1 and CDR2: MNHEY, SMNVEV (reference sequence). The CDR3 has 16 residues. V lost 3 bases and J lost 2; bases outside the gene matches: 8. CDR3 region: CASSFRRDRSNYGYTF. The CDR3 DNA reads TGTGCCAGCAGTTTTCGCCGGGACAGGAGCAACTATGGCTACACCTTC.

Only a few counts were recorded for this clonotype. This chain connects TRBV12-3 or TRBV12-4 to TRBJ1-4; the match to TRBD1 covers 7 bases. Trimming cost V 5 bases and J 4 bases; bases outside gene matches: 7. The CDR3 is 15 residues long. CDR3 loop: CASSAGQTYNEKLFF. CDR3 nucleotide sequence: TGTGCCAGCAGTGCGGGACAGACGTATAATGAAAAACTGTTTTTT.

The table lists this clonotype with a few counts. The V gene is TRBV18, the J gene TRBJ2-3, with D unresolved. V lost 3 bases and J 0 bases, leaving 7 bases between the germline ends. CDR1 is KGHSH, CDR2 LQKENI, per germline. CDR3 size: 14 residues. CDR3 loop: CASSPTRSTDTQYF. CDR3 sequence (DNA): TGTGCCAGCTCACCGACTCGGAGCACAGATACGCAGTATTTT.

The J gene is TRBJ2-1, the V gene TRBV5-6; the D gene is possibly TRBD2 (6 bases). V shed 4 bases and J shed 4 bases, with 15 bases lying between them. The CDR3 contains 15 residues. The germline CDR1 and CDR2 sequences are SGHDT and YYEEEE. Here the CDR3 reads CASSPSGTPYNEQFF. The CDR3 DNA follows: TGTGCCAGCAGCCCATCCGGGACTCCGTACAATGAGCAGTTCTTC.

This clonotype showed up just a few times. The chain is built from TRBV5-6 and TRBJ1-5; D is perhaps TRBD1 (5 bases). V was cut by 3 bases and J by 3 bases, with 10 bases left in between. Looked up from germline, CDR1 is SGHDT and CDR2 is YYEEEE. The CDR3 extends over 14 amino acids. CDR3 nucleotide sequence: TGTGCCAGCAGCTCGAAGACAGTCAATCAGCCCCAGCATTTT. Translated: CASSSKTVNQPQHF.

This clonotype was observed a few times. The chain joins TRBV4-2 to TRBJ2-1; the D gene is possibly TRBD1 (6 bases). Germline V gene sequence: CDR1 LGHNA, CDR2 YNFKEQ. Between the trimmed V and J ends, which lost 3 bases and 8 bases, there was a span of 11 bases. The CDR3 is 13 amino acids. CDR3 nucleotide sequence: TGTGCCAGCAGCCAGGGGGCAGCTTATGAGCAGTTCTTC. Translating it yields CASSQGAAYEQFF.

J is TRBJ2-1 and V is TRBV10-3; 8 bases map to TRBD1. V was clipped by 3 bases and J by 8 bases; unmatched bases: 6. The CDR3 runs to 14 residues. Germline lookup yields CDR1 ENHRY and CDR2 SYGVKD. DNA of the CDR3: TGTGCCATCAGTGAATTAGCAGGGGGCGATGAGCAGTTCTTC. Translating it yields CAISELAGGDEQFF.

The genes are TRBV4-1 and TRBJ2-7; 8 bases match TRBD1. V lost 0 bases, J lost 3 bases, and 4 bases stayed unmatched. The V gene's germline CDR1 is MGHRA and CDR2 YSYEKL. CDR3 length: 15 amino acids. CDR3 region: CASSQEAGGHYEQYF. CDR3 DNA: TGCGCCAGCAGCCAAGAAGCAGGGGGCCACTACGAGCAGTACTTC.

The CDR3 DNA follows: TGTGCCAGCTCACCCGAGACAGGGACCACCTACAATGAGCAGTTCTTC. Residues: CASSPETGTTYNEQFF. V usage is TRBV18 and J usage is TRBJ2-1; 7 bases are shared with TRBD1. CDR1 is KGHSH and CDR2 is LQKENI in the germline V gene. Unmatched junction bases numbered 7, after V lost 3 bases and J lost 2 bases. The CDR3 consists of 16 residues.

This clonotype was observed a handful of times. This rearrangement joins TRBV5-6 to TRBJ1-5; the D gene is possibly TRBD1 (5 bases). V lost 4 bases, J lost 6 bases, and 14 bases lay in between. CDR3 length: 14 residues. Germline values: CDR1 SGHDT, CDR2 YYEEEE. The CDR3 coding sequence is TGTGCCAGCAGCCGCAGATCCCAGGGTCAGCCCCAGCATTTT. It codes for CASSRRSQGQPQHF.